The present TCR beta chain was sequenced within a study of Ad26.COV2.S vaccination and SARS-CoV-2 variants. Generated by immunoSEQ multiplex PCR, the TCRdb table keeps only in-frame clones and is missing some. The data show hundreds of thousands of clones, approximately 90% seen once. The ends were cut back, 3 bases at V and 0 bases at J, with 4 bases in the middle. The germline gives CDR1 SNHLY, CDR2 FYNNEI. The CDR3 runs to 13 residues. Treatment noted: some 19 received Ad26.COV2.S at low or high dose, single or two shots; 5 received placebo; per-sample allocation not given. Each sample was drawn 63 days after the first injection (of vaccine or placebo).

The chain carries TRBV2 and TRBJ2-3; D gene ambiguous. This sequence originates from a person aged 18 to 59 who received the Ad26.COV2.S COVID-19 vaccine or a placebo. The material sequenced was peripheral blood, taken in a trial of Ad26.COV2.S vaccine versus placebo. The CDR3 DNA reads TGTGCCAGCAGTGAGGCTAGCACAGATACGCAGTATTTT. This codes for CASSEASTDTQYF. Supplemented by reference TRBV2 and TRBJ2-3, the full variable domain reads EPEVTQTPSHQVTQMGQEVILRCVPISNHLYFYWYRQILGQKVEFLVSFYNNEISEKSEIFDDQFSVERPDGSNFTLKIRSTKLEDSAMYFCASSEASTDTQYFGPGTRLTVL.